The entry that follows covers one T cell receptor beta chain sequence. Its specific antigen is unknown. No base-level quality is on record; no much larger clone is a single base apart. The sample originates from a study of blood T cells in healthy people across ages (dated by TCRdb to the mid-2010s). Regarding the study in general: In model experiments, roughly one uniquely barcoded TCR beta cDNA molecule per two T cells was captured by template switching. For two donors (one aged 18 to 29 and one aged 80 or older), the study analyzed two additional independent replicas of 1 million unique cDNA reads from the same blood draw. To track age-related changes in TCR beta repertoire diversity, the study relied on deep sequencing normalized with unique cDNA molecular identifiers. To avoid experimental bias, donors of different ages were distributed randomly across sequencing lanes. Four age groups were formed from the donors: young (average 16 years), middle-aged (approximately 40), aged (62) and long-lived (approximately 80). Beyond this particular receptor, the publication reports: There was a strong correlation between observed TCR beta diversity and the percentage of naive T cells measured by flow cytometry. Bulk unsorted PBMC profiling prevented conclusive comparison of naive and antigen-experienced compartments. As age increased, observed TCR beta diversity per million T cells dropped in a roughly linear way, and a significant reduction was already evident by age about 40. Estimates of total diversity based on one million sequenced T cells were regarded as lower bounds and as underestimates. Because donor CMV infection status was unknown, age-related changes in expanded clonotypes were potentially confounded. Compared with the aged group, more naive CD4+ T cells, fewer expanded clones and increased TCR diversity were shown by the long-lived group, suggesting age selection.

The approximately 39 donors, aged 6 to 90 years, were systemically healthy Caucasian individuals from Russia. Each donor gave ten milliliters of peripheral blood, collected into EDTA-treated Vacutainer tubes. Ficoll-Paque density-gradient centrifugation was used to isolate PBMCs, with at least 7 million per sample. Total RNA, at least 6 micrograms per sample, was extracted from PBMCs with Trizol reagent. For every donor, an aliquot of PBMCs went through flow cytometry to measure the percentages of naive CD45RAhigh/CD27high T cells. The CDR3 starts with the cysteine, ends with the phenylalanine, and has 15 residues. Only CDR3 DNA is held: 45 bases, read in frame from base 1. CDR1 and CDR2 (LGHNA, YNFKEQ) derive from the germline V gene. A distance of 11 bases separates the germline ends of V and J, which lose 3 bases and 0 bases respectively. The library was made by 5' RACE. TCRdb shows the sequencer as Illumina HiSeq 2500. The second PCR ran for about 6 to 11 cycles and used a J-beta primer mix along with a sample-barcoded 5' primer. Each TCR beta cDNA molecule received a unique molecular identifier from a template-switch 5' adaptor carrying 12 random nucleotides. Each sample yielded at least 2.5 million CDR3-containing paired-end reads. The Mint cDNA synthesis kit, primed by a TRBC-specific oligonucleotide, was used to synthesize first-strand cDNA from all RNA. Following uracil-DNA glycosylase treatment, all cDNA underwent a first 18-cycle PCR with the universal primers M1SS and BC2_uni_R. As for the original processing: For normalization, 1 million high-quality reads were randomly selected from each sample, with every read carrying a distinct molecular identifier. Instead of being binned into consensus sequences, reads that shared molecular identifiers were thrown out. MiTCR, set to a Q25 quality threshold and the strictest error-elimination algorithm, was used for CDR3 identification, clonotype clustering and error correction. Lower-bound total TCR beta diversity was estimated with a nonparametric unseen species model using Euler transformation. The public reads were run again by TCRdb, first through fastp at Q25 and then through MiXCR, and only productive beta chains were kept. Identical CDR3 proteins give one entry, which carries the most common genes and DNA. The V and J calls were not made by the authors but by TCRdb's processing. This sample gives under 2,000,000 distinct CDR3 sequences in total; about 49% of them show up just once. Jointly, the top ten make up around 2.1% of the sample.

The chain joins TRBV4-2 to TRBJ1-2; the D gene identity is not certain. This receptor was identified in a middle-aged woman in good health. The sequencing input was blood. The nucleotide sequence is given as TGTGCCAGCAGCCAGGACCAGGTTTCTAACTATGGCTACACCTTC. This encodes CASSQDQVSNYGYTF.